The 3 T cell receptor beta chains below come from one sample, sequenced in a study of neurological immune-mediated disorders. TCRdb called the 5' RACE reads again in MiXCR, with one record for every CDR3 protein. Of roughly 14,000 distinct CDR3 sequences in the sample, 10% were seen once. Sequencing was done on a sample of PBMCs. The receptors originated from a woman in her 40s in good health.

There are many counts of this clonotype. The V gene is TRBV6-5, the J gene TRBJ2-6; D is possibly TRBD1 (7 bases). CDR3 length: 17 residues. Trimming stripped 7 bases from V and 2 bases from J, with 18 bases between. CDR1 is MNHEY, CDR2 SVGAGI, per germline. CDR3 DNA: TGTGCCAGCACCGGCCCAGGGGGGATGGCTGGGGCCAACGTCCTGACTTTC. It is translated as CASTGPGGMAGANVLTF.

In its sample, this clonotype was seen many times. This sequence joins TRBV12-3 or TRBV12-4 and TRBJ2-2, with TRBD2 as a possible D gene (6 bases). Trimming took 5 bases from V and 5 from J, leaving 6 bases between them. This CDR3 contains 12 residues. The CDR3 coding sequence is TGTGCCAGCAGTGCGGGGACCGGGGAGCTGTTTTTT. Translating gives CASSAGTGELFF.

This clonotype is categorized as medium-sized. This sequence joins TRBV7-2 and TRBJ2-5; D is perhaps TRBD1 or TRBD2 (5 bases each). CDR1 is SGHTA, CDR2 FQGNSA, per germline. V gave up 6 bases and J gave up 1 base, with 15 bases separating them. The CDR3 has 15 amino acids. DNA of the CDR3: TGTGCCAGCAGACGACAGTCTGGGGGCCAAGAGACCCAGTACTTC. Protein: CASRRQSGGQETQYF. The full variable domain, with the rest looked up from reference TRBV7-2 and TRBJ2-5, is GAGVSQSPSNKVTEKGKDVELRCDPISGHTALYWYRQSLGQGLEFLIYFQGNSAPDKSGLPSDRFSAERTGGSVSTLTIQRTQQEDSAVYLCASRRQSGGQETQYFGPGTRLLVL.